The next 10 T cell receptor beta chains were all read from a single sample in a study of early T cells in non-severe SARS-CoV-2 infection. TCRdb called the 5' RACE reads again in MiXCR, with one record for every CDR3 protein. Among about 71,000 distinct CDR3 sequences listed, 9.5% to 15% were seen once. The starting material was whole blood, obtained at baseline. The receptors stem from an adult who was a healthcare worker with PCR-confirmed SARS-CoV-2 infection or an uninfected control (not recorded which).

This chain connects TRBV3-1 to TRBJ2-2; D remains ambiguous. Germline V CDR1 and CDR2: LGHDT, YNNKEL (reference sequence). Trimming stripped 4 bases from V and 9 bases from J, with 6 bases between. The CDR3 spans 11 residues. The CDR3 nucleotides read TGTGCCAGCAGCCTAGGAAGGGAGCTGTTTTTT. Its translation: CASSLGRELFF.

This clonotype was detected a few times. V is TRBV7-9 and J is TRBJ1-1; D ambiguous. The CDR3 runs 13 residues. The germline V gene encodes CDR1 SEHNR and CDR2 FQNEAQ (reference sequence). Trimming pared 0 bases from V and 11 bases from J, leaving 13 bases between. CDR3 in amino acids: CASSLAVGVEAFF. The CDR3 DNA reads as TGTGCCAGCAGCTTAGCGGTTGGGGTAGAGGCTTTCTTT. Complete variable domain (other parts from reference TRBV7-9 and TRBJ1-1): DTGVSQNPRHKITKRGQNVTFRCDPISEHNRLYWYRQTLGQGPEFLTYFQNEAQLEKSRLLSDRFSAERPKGSFSTLEIQRTEQGDSAMYLCASSLAVGVEAFFGQGTRLTVV.

This clonotype was picked up a small number of times. The chain is built from TRBV6-6 and TRBJ2-5; TRBD2 is a possible D gene (7 bases). This CDR3 comprises 15 residues. The V end lost 6 bases, the J end lost 4 bases, and 18 bases lay between the germline ends. Germline values: CDR1 MNHNY, CDR2 SVGAGI (reference sequence). The CDR3 coding sequence is TGTGCCAGCAGCTCCCTCCGGGGGGCGGGAGAGACCCAGTACTTC. Amino acid sequence: CASSSLRGAGETQYF.

This clonotype has at least ten counts. The chain uses TRBV24-1 and TRBJ1-5, with D tentatively TRBD1 (6 bases). V lost 4 bases and J lost 0, with 12 bases in between. Per the germline V gene, CDR1 is KGHDR and CDR2 is SFDVKD. The CDR3 extends over 16 amino acids. CDR3 region: CATSEEDSHSNQPQHF. The CDR3 DNA sequence: TGTGCCACCAGTGAAGAGGACAGTCATAGCAATCAGCCCCAGCATTTT.

V and J are TRBV20-1 and TRBJ1-1, with D perhaps TRBD1 (6 bases). Germline CDR1 DFQATT, CDR2 SNEGSKA (reference sequence). V gave up 8 bases and J gave up 5 bases, with 21 bases separating them. CDR3 length: 14 residues. The CDR3 nucleotides read TGCAGTCTCCGGGGCAGGGGAGGTGAGACTGAAGCTTTCTTT. Its translation: CSLRGRGGETEAFF.

This chain links TRBV6-2 or TRBV6-3 with TRBJ2-6; D is unresolved. This CDR3 is built from 13 residues. Trimming took 6 bases from V and 0 from J, leaving 3 bases between them. CDR1 and CDR2 (germline): MNHEY, SVGEGT. The CDR3 bases are TGTGCCAGCAGCCTCTCTGGGGCCAACGTCCTGACTTTC. Amino acid sequence: CASSLSGANVLTF.

This clonotype was seen many times. The chain employs TRBV20-1 and TRBJ2-7, with unresolved D. From germline, CDR1 is DFQATT and CDR2 SNEGSKA (reference sequence). This CDR3 is 15 amino acids long. The V gene lost 0 bases and the J gene lost 4 bases, with 16 bases spanning the gap. The CDR3 region is CSARDRAPPEYEQYF. In DNA, the CDR3 is TGCAGTGCTAGAGATAGGGCCCCCCCCGAGTACGAGCAGTACTTC.

This clonotype was seen only once. The V gene is TRBV7-2, the J gene TRBJ2-2, with 7 bases fitting TRBD2. CDR3 length: 15 amino acids. The ends lost 5 bases at V and 2 bases at J; junction bases unmatched: 5. Per germline, CDR1 SGHTA and CDR2 FQGNSA. The CDR3 DNA reads as TGTGCCAGCAGCCCACGCGGGGGAAACACCGGGGAGCTGTTTTTT. Translation gives CASSPRGGNTGELFF.

This clonotype was counted at least ten times. This chain uses TRBV11-2 with TRBJ2-7, with D unresolved. Trimming cost V 5 bases and J 6 bases, with 11 bases left between them. Germline CDR1 reads SGHAT; CDR2 reads FQNNGV. This CDR3 has 12 residues. The CDR3 here is CASSRLLGEQYF. DNA of the CDR3: TGTGCCAGCAGCCGCCTACTTGGCGAGCAGTACTTC.

A few counts support this clonotype. V and J are TRBV2 and TRBJ2-7; D gene unclear. The ends were cut back, 6 bases at V and 5 bases at J, with 11 bases in the middle. CDR1 and CDR2 from the germline V gene are SNHLY and FYNNEI. The CDR3 is 12 amino acids. CDR3 nucleotide sequence: TGTGCCAGCAGAAGAGATTCTGACGAGCAGTACTTC. It encodes CASRRDSDEQYF.